This T cell receptor (beta chain) was documented in a study of blood T cells in healthy people across ages. V shed 2 bases, J shed 0 bases, and the junction held 11 bases outside the gene matches. Germline V CDR1 and CDR2: GTSNPN, SVGIG (reference sequence). The CDR3 runs 17 residues. This clonotype was counted a few times. Its target is unknown. The authors ran a second PCR of roughly 6 to 11 cycles using a sample-barcoded 5' primer and a J-beta primer mix. A template-switch adaptor containing 12 random nucleotides labeled each cDNA molecule. Every sample returned 2.5 million or more CDR3-containing paired-end reads. From the 5' RACE reads, TCRdb called clonotypes with MiXCR, one entry per CDR3 protein. The sample has 700,000 to 850,000 distinct CDR3 sequences; 30% to 45% are singletons. Whole-study results and caveats: Diversity figures based on one million T cells were deemed too low. Possibly, changes in expanded clonotypes were confounded because donor CMV status was unknown.

The TCR comes from a young man in good health. V is TRBV30 and J is TRBJ2-7; 9 nucleotides agree with TRBD1. Sequencing used blood. CDR3 in DNA: TGTGCCTGGAGTCCAAAAACGACAGGGGGTTACTCCTACGAGCAGTACTTC. Its protein is CAWSPKTTGGYSYEQYF.